These 12 T cell receptor beta chains were sequenced from one sample in a study of PD-1 blockade in classical Hodgkin lymphoma. The assay was immunoSEQ multiplex PCR, and TCRdb's table has in-frame clones only and misses some. Here the sample spans 9,500 to 12,000 clones, about 71% being singletons. Every patient relapsed after autologous stem cell transplantation, and brentuximab vedotin exposure varied. The sequences come from peripheral blood mononuclear cells (PBMCs), collected at baseline. These receptors were collected from a human donor with classical Hodgkin lymphoma.

The chain joins TRBV29-1 to TRBJ2-1; the D gene is possibly TRBD2 (6 bases). V was shortened by 4 bases and J by 10 bases, with 14 bases between the two germline ends. The germline V gene encodes CDR1 SQVTM and CDR2 ANQGSEA. This CDR3 has 12 residues. The CDR3: CSVALGGEEQFF. CDR3 bases: TGCAGCGTTGCCCTGGGCGGGGAAGAGCAGTTCTTC.

This chain links TRBV25-1 with TRBJ1-6; D is unresolved. The CDR3 is made up of 13 amino acids. V was trimmed by 7 bases and J by 6 bases, leaving 10 bases between them. The germline gives CDR1 MGHDK, CDR2 SYGVNS. The DNA of the CDR3 is TGTGCCAGCACTTGGGGAGGTAATTCACCCCTCCACTTT. It specifies CASTWGGNSPLHF. Based on the CDR3 plus reference TRBV25-1 and TRBJ1-6, the full variable domain is EADIYQTPRYLVIGTGKKITLECSQTMGHDKMYWYQQDPGMELHLIHYSYGVNSTEKGDLSSESTVSRIRTEHFPLTLESARPSHTSQYLCASTWGGNSPLHFGNGTRLTVT.

This chain uses TRBV5-8 with TRBJ2-2, with unresolved D. The CDR3 consists of 16 residues. The germline CDR1 and CDR2 sequences are SGHTS and YDEGEE. The V and J ends lost 4 bases and 4 bases respectively, with 17 bases between them. The chain's CDR3 is CASSMAPTLGTGELFF. The CDR3 bases are TGTGCCAGCAGCATGGCGCCGACCCTGGGCACCGGGGAGCTGTTTTTT.

The count of this clone is one. This sequence joins TRBV6-5 and TRBJ2-2; D unresolved. The germline V gene encodes CDR1 MNHEY and CDR2 SVGAGI. V lost 0 bases, J lost 6 bases, and 11 bases lay in between. The CDR3 sequence is 15 residues long. The DNA for the CDR3 is TGTGCCAGCAGTTACTCTCACGGGTTCGCCGGGGAGCTGTTTTTT. Amino acids: CASSYSHGFAGELFF.

The V gene is TRBV11-1, the J gene TRBJ1-1; 8 nucleotides agree with TRBD1. The length of the CDR3 is 15 residues. Germline-derived CDR1 and CDR2 are SGHAT and FQDESV (reference sequence). V was clipped by 5 bases and J by 6 bases; unmatched bases: 11. The CDR3 DNA is TGTGCCAGCAGCCTCCCGATATTACAGGGGGCTGAAGCTTTCTTT. The encoded protein is CASSLPILQGAEAFF. The complete variable domain, with remaining parts taken from reference TRBV11-1 and TRBJ1-1, reads EAEVAQSPRYKITEKSQAVAFWCDPISGHATLYWYRQILGQGPELLVQFQDESVVDDSQLPKDRFSAERLKGVDSTLKIQPAELGDSAMYLCASSLPILQGAEAFFGQGTRLTVV.

About this clone itself: Compared with germline, one end of the junction differs, possibly owing to a read error. The V call is TRBV7-9, the J call TRBJ1-2; D may be TRBD1 (6 bases). The CDR3 runs 14 residues. Germline CDR1 and CDR2: SEHNR and FQNEAQ (reference sequence). CDR3 sequence: CAGSFGYKQGGYTF. The CDR3 DNA reads as TGTGCCGGCAGCTTCGGATACAAACAGGGCGGCTACACCTTC.

The CDR3, as DNA: TGTGCCAGTAGTCCACCAAACTCCTACGAGCAGTACTTC. Protein product: CASSPPNSYEQYF. V usage is TRBV19 and J usage is TRBJ2-7; D is unclear. In germline, CDR1 is LNHDA, CDR2 SQIVND (reference sequence). The CDR3 has 13 amino acids. V was trimmed by 5 bases and J by 0 bases, leaving 8 bases between them. The full variable domain, its missing parts supplied by reference TRBV19 and TRBJ2-7, is DGGITQSPKYLFRKEGQNVTLSCEQNLNHDAMYWYRQDPGQGLRLIYYSQIVNDFQKGDIAEGYSVSREKKESFPLTVTSAQKNPTAFYLCASSPPNSYEQYFGPGTRLTVT.

The CDR3 here is CASSQAPSGTGIYEQYF. The CDR3, as DNA: TGCGCCAGCAGCCAGGCTCCTTCCGGGACAGGGATTTACGAGCAGTACTTC. The chain couples TRBV4-1 to TRBJ2-7; 9 bases are shared with TRBD1. This CDR3 spans 17 amino acids. Germline CDR1 is MGHRA and CDR2 is YSYEKL. V lost 3 bases and J lost 4; bases outside the gene matches: 13.

This clone was seen only once. The V call is TRBV6-4, the J call TRBJ1-1, with D possibly TRBD1 on 5 matching bases. The CDR3 totals 14 residues. Per the germline V gene, CDR1 is MRHNA and CDR2 is SNTAGT. Trimming left V 5 bases short and J 1 base short, with 11 bases between. The CDR3: CASSPGLWNTEAFF. The CDR3 DNA reads as TGTGCCAGCAGTCCGGGACTCTGGAACACTGAAGCTTTCTTT.

This sequence joins TRBV15 and TRBJ2-5; D might be TRBD1 or TRBD2, each matching 5 bases. This CDR3 has 14 amino acids. The germline V and J ends were trimmed by 1 base and 5 bases, with 11 bases remaining between them. Germline CDR1 reads LNHNV; CDR2 reads YYDKDF (reference sequence). The CDR3 is CATSRGQGGETQYF. DNA of the CDR3: TGTGCCACCAGCAGAGGCCAGGGCGGGGAGACCCAGTACTTC.

This chain uses TRBV7-9 with TRBJ2-2; TRBD2 might be the D (7 bases). Germline CDR1 and CDR2: SEHNR and FQNEAQ (reference sequence). Trimming took 3 bases from V and 3 from J, leaving 14 bases between them. The CDR3 is 16 residues long. The CDR3 protein is CASSFPGGLDTGELFF. DNA of the CDR3: TGTGCCAGCAGCTTCCCCGGGGGGCTGGACACCGGGGAGCTGTTTTTT.

The chain recombines TRBV4-2 with TRBJ2-2; D remains unclear. The CDR3 length is 18 residues. Trimming pared 0 bases from V and 4 bases from J, leaving 18 bases between. The germline CDR1 and CDR2 sequences are LGHNA and YNFKEQ. In DNA, the CDR3 is TGTGCCAGCAGCCAAGATCGGTCGACCCCCTGGGGCACCGGGGAGCTGTTTTTT. Protein: CASSQDRSTPWGTGELFF.